One sample yielded the 30 T cell receptor beta chains listed below, sequenced in a study of T cell responses to AZD1222 COVID-19 vaccine. Profiling relied on immunoSEQ multiplex PCR, and the TCRdb table lists in-frame clones only, not all of them. The table has around 160,000 clones, around 90% seen once. The source material was peripheral blood, sampled 28 days after the second AZD1222 dose. These receptor sequences come from an adult who received the AZD1222 COVID-19 vaccine.

V gene TRBV5-1 combines with J gene TRBJ1-5; D ambiguous. Per the germline V gene, CDR1 is SGHRS and CDR2 is YFSETQ. The CDR3 sequence is 14 residues long. Deletions cut 2 bases from V and 7 bases from J, with 13 bases between. CDR3 in DNA: TGCGCCAGCAGCTTTAACGAGGGCAGCCAGCCCCAGCATTTT. Translating gives CASSFNEGSQPQHF.

This chain joins TRBV2 and TRBJ1-2; D ambiguous. From germline, CDR1 is SNHLY and CDR2 FYNNEI. This CDR3 region has 14 residues. Deletions cut 6 bases from V and 7 bases from J, with 18 bases between. CDR3 coding DNA: TGTGCCAGCAGACCAAGATCGTCCGGAGGTGGCTACACCTTC. Translation gives CASRPRSSGGGYTF.

The V and J genes are TRBV5-6 and TRBJ2-1; TRBD1 agrees at 10 bases. V lost 1 base to trimming and J lost 8 bases; unmatched junction nucleotides: 12. CDR3 length equals 17 residues. In germline, CDR1 is SGHDT, CDR2 YYEEEE. The CDR3 DNA reads as TGTGCCAGCAGCTTGAGGGTAGGATCGACAGGGGGCGATGAGCAGTTCTTC. It codes for CASSLRVGSTGGDEQFF.

This chain joins TRBV6-2 or TRBV6-3 and TRBJ2-6, with TRBD1 as a possible D gene (6 bases). The CDR3 spans 19 residues. The germline V gene encodes CDR1 MNHEY and CDR2 SVGEGT. Trimming left V 2 bases short and J 0 bases short, with 17 bases between. The CDR3 DNA follows: TGTGCCAGCAGTTACCAGAGAGGGGGAGAATACTCTGGGGCCAACGTCCTGACTTTC. Its protein product is CASSYQRGGEYSGANVLTF.

The gene calls are TRBV10-3 and TRBJ2-3, with a tentative D call TRBD2 (7 bases). CDR1 is ENHRY, CDR2 SYGVKD, per germline. V gave up 3 bases and J gave up 0 bases, with 13 bases separating them. The CDR3 consists of 16 residues. The CDR3 sequence is CAISETGGPSTDTQYF. CDR3 DNA: TGTGCCATCAGTGAAACCGGGGGGCCTAGCACAGATACGCAGTATTTT.

This chain connects TRBV30 to TRBJ1-1; tentative D call: TRBD1 (6 bases). Trimming removed 5 bases at V and 1 base at J, with 11 bases between. The CDR3 runs to 13 residues. CDR1 and CDR2 (germline): GTSNPN, SVGIG (reference sequence). The CDR3 region is CAWSGQPNTEAFF. The CDR3 DNA sequence: TGTGCCTGGTCCGGACAGCCGAACACTGAAGCTTTCTTT.

The V and J genes are TRBV18 and TRBJ1-5, with D maybe TRBD1 (5 bases). From germline, CDR1 is KGHSH and CDR2 LQKENI. This CDR3 contains 16 residues. Trimming shortened V by 1 base and J by 5 bases, and 15 bases separated the two germline ends. CDR3 loop: CASSPHVARGDQPQHF. The DNA of the CDR3 is TGTGCCAGCTCACCACACGTAGCCCGGGGGGATCAGCCCCAGCATTTT.

V and J are TRBV11-2 and TRBJ1-1; 8 bases fit TRBD1. The germline V gene encodes CDR1 SGHAT and CDR2 FQNNGV. V lost 3 bases, J lost 4 bases, and 1 base stayed unmatched. This CDR3 contains 13 residues. The CDR3 DNA reads TGTGCCAGCAGCTTTGACAGGGGCACTGAAGCTTTCTTT. Translating it yields CASSFDRGTEAFF.

The DNA of the CDR3 is TGTGCCTGGAGGACCGGGACAGGGGGCAGATTAAGCTCACCCCTCCACTTT. It encodes CAWRTGTGGRLSSPLHF. V is TRBV30 and J is TRBJ1-6; 12 bases agree with TRBD1. The CDR3 contains 17 residues. Per the germline V gene, CDR1 is GTSNPN and CDR2 is SVGIG (reference sequence). V dropped 3 bases and J dropped 10; count of bases not matched to a gene: 13.

This clone has just one count. The chain couples TRBV18 to TRBJ2-7; D is unresolved. The V end lost 3 bases, the J end lost 2 bases, and 14 bases lay between the germline ends. This CDR3 has 15 amino acids. Germline CDR1 is KGHSH and CDR2 is LQKENI. In DNA, the CDR3 is TGTGCCAGCTCACCCGGTGAGGCGAACGCCTACGAGCAGTACTTC. It encodes CASSPGEANAYEQYF.

V usage is TRBV19 and J usage is TRBJ2-5; 7 bases are a match to TRBD1. The CDR3 extends over 14 amino acids. Trimming took 4 bases from V and 5 from J; bases not matched to a gene: 7. From germline, CDR1 is LNHDA and CDR2 SQIVND (reference sequence). The CDR3, as DNA: TGTGCCAGTAGTACCGGACAGGCATACGAGACCCAGTACTTC. It yields the protein CASSTGQAYETQYF.

This chain joins TRBV12-3 or TRBV12-4 and TRBJ2-3; D is unresolved. Trimming removed 6 bases at V and 5 bases at J, with 9 bases between. CDR3 length: 12 residues. The chain's CDR3 is CASSLGGDTQYF. As DNA, the CDR3 is TGTGCCAGCAGCCTCGGCGGAGATACGCAGTATTTT.

The V call is TRBV28, the J call TRBJ2-7; D call uncertain. There are 11 residues in the CDR3. V shed 5 bases and J shed 7 bases, with 9 bases lying between them. CDR1 and CDR2 (germline): MDHEN, SYDVKM. As DNA, the CDR3 is TGTGCCAGCAGTCTTTGGTTGGAGCAGTACTTC. It codes for CASSLWLEQYF.

V gene TRBV7-8 combines with J gene TRBJ2-3; 7 bases line up with TRBD1. With 1 base clipped from V and 2 bases from J, the junction kept 9 bases outside the gene matches. Per germline, CDR1 SGHVS and CDR2 FQNEAQ. The CDR3 is made up of 17 amino acids. CDR3 sequence: CASSLDRLGGHTDTQYF. CDR3 nucleotide sequence: TGTGCCAGCAGCTTAGATCGCTTAGGGGGCCACACAGATACGCAGTATTTT.

The J gene is TRBJ1-1, the V gene TRBV6-6, with TRBD1 matching over 8 bases. CDR3 length: 14 residues. Germline V gene sequence: CDR1 MNHNY, CDR2 SVGAGI (reference sequence). V shed 3 bases, J shed 4 bases, and the junction held 4 bases outside the gene matches. This CDR3 is CASSYLQGGTEAFF. In DNA form, the CDR3 reads TGTGCCAGCAGTTATCTACAGGGGGGCACTGAAGCTTTCTTT.

V gene TRBV3-1 (or the pseudogene TRBV3-2) combines with J gene TRBJ2-1; 8 nucleotides match TRBD2. Per germline, CDR1 LGHDT and CDR2 YNNKEL (reference sequence). The CDR3 is made up of 14 amino acids. Losses at the gene ends were 2 bases for V and 5 bases for J; bases not matched to a gene: 2. This CDR3 reads CASSQTGGDNEQFF. The DNA for the CDR3 is TGTGCCAGCAGCCAAACGGGGGGGGACAATGAGCAGTTCTTC.

The CDR3 is CASSTTEENTEAFF. The CDR3 region has the DNA TGTGCCAGCAGCACAACAGAGGAGAACACTGAAGCTTTCTTT. V gene TRBV13 combines with J gene TRBJ1-1; D is unclear. This CDR3 spans 14 amino acids. Germline CDR1 PRHDT, CDR2 FYEKMQ (reference sequence). V lost 5 bases, J lost 1 base, and 11 bases lay in between.

V gene TRBV28 combines with J gene TRBJ1-1; D is unresolved. Germline CDR1 MDHEN, CDR2 SYDVKM. The V gene lost 3 bases and the J gene lost 8 bases, with 16 bases spanning the gap. The length of the CDR3 is 14 residues. The CDR3 coding sequence is TGTGCCAGCAGTTTCAGTCCCCGAACCTGGGAAGCTTTCTTT. Its translation is CASSFSPRTWEAFF.

V and J are TRBV14 and TRBJ2-2; weak D call: TRBD2 (5 bases). The germline CDR1 and CDR2 sequences are SGHDN and FVKESK. The CDR3 extends over 18 amino acids. Trimming left V 4 bases short and J 5 bases short, with 23 bases between. The CDR3 loop is CASSLIHVSSGPTGELFF. CDR3 in DNA: TGTGCCAGCAGCCTCATCCATGTGAGCAGCGGTCCTACCGGGGAGCTGTTTTTT.

J is TRBJ1-2 and V is TRBV25-1; D not resolved. V lost 3 bases and J 8 bases, leaving 13 bases between the germline ends. The CDR3 loop spans 13 amino acids. Germline V CDR1 and CDR2: MGHDK, SYGVNS. The CDR3 DNA reads as TGTGCCAGCAGTGAGCCCGGACGGATGGGCTACACCTTC. The encoded protein is CASSEPGRMGYTF.

The chain is built from TRBV30 and TRBJ2-7; TRBD2 agrees at 9 bases. This CDR3 contains 17 residues. The germline V gene encodes CDR1 GTSNPN and CDR2 SVGIG (reference sequence). The V gene end was trimmed by 0 bases and the J gene end by 5 bases; junction bases not matched to a gene: 14. Here the CDR3 DNA reads TGTGCCTGGAGTGTACATCCGAGCGGGAGGTCTAGCCACGAGCAGTACTTC. This codes for CAWSVHPSGRSSHEQYF. The full variable domain, in which reference TRBV30 and TRBJ2-7 provide the parts outside the CDR3, is SQTIHQWPATLVQPVGSPLSLECTVEGTSNPNLYWYRQAAGRGLQLLFYSVGIGQISSEVPQNLSASRPQDRQFILSSKKLLLSDSGFYLCAWSVHPSGRSSHEQYFGPGTRLTVT.

The chain is built from TRBV6-5 and TRBJ2-7; 8 positions match TRBD2. V was clipped by 7 bases and J by 0 bases; unmatched bases: 5. The CDR3 length is 14 residues. The V gene's germline CDR1 is MNHEY and CDR2 SVGAGI. The DNA for the CDR3 is TGTGCCAGCACCGTCAGCGGGAGCTCCTACGAGCAGTACTTC. This translates into CASTVSGSSYEQYF.

The chain has TRBV24-1 and TRBJ1-1; D ambiguous. Germline V gene lookup returns CDR1 KGHDR and CDR2 SFDVKD. Trimming shortened V by 0 bases and J by 1 base, and 8 bases separated the two germline ends. The CDR3 is made up of 15 amino acids. CDR3 in amino acids: CATSDLGLRNTEAFF. The CDR3 DNA follows: TGTGCCACCAGTGATTTGGGACTACGGAACACTGAAGCTTTCTTT.

The J gene is TRBJ1-6, the V gene TRBV5-6, with 8 nucleotides matching TRBD1. The CDR3 spans 15 residues. CDR1 is SGHDT, CDR2 YYEEEE, per germline. J lost 6 bases, V lost 6 bases, and 8 bases had no gene match. As DNA, the CDR3 is TGTGCCAGCACCGTGACAGGGGTACGTAATTCACCCCTCCACTTT. Translation: CASTVTGVRNSPLHF.

About this clone itself: The same CDR3 is also encoded by other DNA sequences in this sample. V usage is TRBV5-1 and J usage is TRBJ1-3; D call uncertain. CDR3 size: 15 residues. Trimming took off 0 bases at V and 0 bases at J, with 7 bases between the two ends. Germline loops: CDR1 SGHRS, CDR2 YFSETQ. CDR3 in DNA: TGCGCCAGCAGCTTGGATGGGAGCTCTGGAAACACCATATATTTT. It translates to CASSLDGSSGNTIYF.

V gene TRBV9 combines with J gene TRBJ1-4; D possibly corresponds to TRBD1 (5 bases). The V gene lost 0 bases and the J gene lost 5 bases, with 14 bases spanning the gap. CDR3 length: 16 residues. The germline gives CDR1 SGDLS, CDR2 YYNGEE. The CDR3 loop is CASSVGIGKGNEKLFF. The CDR3 DNA reads as TGTGCCAGCAGCGTAGGGATAGGCAAGGGGAATGAAAAACTGTTTTTT.

The chain has TRBV5-1 and TRBJ2-1, with 10 bases fitting TRBD2. V lost 0 bases and J lost 5; bases outside the gene matches: 8. This CDR3 spans 17 amino acids. CDR1 is SGHRS and CDR2 is YFSETQ in the germline V gene. The CDR3 nucleotides are TGCGCCAGCAGCTTGGCCCCTAGCGGGGGTTCAGACAATGAGCAGTTCTTC. Translating it yields CASSLAPSGGSDNEQFF.

This rearrangement joins TRBV6-5 to TRBJ1-2, with 8 nucleotides matching TRBD1. V lost 7 bases and J lost 5; bases outside the gene matches: 3. Germline V gene lookup returns CDR1 MNHEY and CDR2 SVGAGI. CDR3 length: 12 amino acids. Written as DNA, the CDR3 is TGTGCCAGCACAGGGGGCCCATATGGCTACACCTTC. The encoded protein is CASTGGPYGYTF.

J is TRBJ2-7 and V is TRBV15, with 8 positions matching TRBD2. The CDR3 has 16 amino acids. Germline trimming cut 0 bases from V and 3 bases from J; bases unmatched to any gene: 7. Germline V gives CDR1 LNHNV, CDR2 YYDKDF (reference sequence). The CDR3 region has the DNA TGTGCCACCAGCAGAGATACCCAGCGGGGGAGCTACGAGCAGTACTTC. It yields the protein CATSRDTQRGSYEQYF.

The rearrangement links TRBV27 to TRBJ2-2; tentatively, D is TRBD1 or TRBD2 (5 bases each). CDR1 MNHEY and CDR2 SMNVEV come from the germline V gene (reference sequence). Trimming removed 4 bases from V and 4 bases from J, with 10 bases in between. The CDR3 loop spans 14 amino acids. CDR3: CASSSGTATGELFF. The CDR3 nucleotides read TGTGCCAGCAGTTCCGGGACGGCCACCGGGGAGCTGTTTTTT.